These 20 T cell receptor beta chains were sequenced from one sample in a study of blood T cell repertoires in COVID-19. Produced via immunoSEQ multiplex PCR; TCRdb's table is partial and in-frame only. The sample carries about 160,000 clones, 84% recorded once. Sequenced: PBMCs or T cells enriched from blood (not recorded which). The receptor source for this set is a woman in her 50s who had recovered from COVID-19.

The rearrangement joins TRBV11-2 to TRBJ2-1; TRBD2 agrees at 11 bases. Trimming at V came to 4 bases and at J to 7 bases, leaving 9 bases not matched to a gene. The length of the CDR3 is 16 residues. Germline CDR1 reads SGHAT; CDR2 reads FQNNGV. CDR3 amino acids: CASSSAVGTSGNEQFF. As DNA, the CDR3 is TGTGCCAGCAGCTCCGCGGTTGGGACTAGCGGTAATGAGCAGTTCTTC. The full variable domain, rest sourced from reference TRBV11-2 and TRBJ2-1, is EAGVAQSPRYKIIEKRQSVAFWCNPISGHATLYWYQQILGQGPKLLIQFQNNGVVDDSQLPKDRFSAERLKGVDSTLKIQPAKLEDSAVYLCASSSAVGTSGNEQFFGPGTRLTVL.

CDR3 loop: CASSREGGYNEQFF. The DNA for the CDR3 is TGTGCCAGCAGTAGGGAGGGGGGTTACAATGAGCAGTTCTTC. The genes are TRBV6-5 and TRBJ2-1, with D tentatively TRBD2 (7 bases). Germline V lookup: CDR1 MNHEY, CDR2 SVGAGI. The CDR3 is 14 amino acids. Trimming left V 5 bases short and J 4 bases short, with 12 bases between.

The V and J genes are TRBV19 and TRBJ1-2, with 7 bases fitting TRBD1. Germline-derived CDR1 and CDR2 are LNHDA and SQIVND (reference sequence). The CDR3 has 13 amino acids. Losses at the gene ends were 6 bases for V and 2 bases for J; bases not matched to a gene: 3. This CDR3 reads CASSPGQNYGYTF. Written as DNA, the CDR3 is TGTGCCAGTAGCCCGGGACAGAACTATGGCTACACCTTC.

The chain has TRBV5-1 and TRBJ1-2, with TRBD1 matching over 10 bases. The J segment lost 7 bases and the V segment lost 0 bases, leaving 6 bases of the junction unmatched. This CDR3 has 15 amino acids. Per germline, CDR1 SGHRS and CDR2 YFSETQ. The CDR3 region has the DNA TGCGCCAGCAGCTTGGTGGGGACAGGGGCTTTTGGCTACACCTTC. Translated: CASSLVGTGAFGYTF.

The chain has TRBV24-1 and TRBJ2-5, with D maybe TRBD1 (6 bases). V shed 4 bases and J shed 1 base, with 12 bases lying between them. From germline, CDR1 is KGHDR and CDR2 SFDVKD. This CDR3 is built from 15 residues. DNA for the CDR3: TGTGCCACCAGTGAGCCCACAGGGCCCCAAGAGACCCAGTACTTC. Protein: CATSEPTGPQETQYF.

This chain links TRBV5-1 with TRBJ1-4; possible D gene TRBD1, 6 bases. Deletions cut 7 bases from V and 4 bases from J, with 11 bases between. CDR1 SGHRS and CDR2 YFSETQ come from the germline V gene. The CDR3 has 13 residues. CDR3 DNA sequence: TGCGCCAGCGGACAGCTCAATAATGAAAAACTGTTTTTT. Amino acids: CASGQLNNEKLFF.

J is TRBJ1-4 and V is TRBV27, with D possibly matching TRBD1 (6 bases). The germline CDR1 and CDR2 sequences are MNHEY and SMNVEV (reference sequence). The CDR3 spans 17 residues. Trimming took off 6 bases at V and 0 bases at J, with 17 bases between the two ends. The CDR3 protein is CASRPDRFSATNEKLFF. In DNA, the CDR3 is TGTGCCAGCAGGCCCGACAGGTTTTCGGCAACTAATGAAAAACTGTTTTTT. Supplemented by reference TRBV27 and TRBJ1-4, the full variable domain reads EAQVTQNPRYLITVTGKKLTVTCSQNMNHEYMSWYRQDPGLGLRQIYYSMNVEVTDKGDVPEGYKVSRKEKRNFPLILESPSPNQTSLYFCASRPDRFSATNEKLFFGSGTQLSVL.

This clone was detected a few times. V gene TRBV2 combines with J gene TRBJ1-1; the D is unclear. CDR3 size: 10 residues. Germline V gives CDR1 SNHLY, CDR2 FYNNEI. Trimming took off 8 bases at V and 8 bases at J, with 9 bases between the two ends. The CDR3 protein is CASGDGEAFF. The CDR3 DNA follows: TGTGCCAGCGGCGACGGGGAAGCTTTCTTT.

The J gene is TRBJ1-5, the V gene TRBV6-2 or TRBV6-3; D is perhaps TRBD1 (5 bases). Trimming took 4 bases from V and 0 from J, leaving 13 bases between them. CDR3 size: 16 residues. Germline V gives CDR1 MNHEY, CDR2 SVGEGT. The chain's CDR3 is CASSFVDRGSNQPQHF. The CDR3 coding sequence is TGTGCCAGCAGTTTCGTCGATAGGGGTAGCAATCAGCCCCAGCATTTT.

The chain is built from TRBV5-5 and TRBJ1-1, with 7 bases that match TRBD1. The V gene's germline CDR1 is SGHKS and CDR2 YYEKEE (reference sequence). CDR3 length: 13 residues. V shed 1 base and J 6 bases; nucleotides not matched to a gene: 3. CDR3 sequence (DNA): TGTGCCAGCAGCTTGAACAGGGGTCCTGAAGCTTTCTTT. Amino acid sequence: CASSLNRGPEAFF.

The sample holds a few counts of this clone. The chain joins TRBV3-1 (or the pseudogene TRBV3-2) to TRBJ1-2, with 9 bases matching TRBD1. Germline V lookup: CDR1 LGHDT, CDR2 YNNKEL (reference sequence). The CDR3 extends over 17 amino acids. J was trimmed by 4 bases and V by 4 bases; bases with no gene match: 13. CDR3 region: CASSPLRTGVFCYGYTF. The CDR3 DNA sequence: TGTGCCAGCAGCCCACTAAGGACAGGGGTTTTTTGCTATGGCTACACCTTC.

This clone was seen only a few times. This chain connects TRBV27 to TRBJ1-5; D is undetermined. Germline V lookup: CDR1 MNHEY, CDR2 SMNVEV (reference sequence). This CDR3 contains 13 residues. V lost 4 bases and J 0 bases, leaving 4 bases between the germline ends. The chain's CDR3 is CASSSYSNQPQHF. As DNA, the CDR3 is TGTGCCAGCAGTTCCTATAGCAATCAGCCCCAGCATTTT.

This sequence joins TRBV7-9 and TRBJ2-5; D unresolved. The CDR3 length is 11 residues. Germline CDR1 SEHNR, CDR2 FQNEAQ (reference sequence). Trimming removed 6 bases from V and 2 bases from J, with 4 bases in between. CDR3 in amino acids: CASSSQETQYF. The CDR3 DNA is TGTGCCAGCAGTTCTCAAGAGACCCAGTACTTC. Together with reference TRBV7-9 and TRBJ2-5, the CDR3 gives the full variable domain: DTGVSQNPRHKITKRGQNVTFRCDPISEHNRLYWYRQTLGQGPEFLTYFQNEAQLEKSRLLSDRFSAERPKGSFSTLEIQRTEQGDSAMYLCASSSQETQYFGPGTRLLVL.

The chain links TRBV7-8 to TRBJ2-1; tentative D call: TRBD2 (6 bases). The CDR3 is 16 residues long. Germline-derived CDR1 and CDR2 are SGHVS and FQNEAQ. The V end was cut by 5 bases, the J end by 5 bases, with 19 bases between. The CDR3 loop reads CASSRPPAGPDNEQFF. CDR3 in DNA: TGTGCCAGCAGCCGCCCCCCAGCGGGCCCCGACAATGAGCAGTTCTTC.

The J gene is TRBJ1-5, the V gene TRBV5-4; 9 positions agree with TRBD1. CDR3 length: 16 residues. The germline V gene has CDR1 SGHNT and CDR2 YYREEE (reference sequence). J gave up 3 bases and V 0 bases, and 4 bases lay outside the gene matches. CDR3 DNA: TGTGCCAGCAGCTTGGATGGGGACAGGGCCAATCAGCCCCAGCATTTT. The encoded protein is CASSLDGDRANQPQHF.

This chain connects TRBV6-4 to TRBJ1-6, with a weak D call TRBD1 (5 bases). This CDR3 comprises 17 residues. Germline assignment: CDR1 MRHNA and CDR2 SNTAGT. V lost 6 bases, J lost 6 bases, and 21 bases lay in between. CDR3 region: CASRASAGGVGNSPLHF. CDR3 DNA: TGTGCCAGCAGGGCCTCAGCCGGGGGAGTGGGTAATTCACCCCTCCACTTT.

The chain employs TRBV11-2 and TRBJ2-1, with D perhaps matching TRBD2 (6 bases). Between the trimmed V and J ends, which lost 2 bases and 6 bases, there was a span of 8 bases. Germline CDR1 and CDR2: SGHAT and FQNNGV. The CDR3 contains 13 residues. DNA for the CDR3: TGTGCCAGCAGCTTACGGGACTTCAATGAGCAGTTCTTC. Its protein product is CASSLRDFNEQFF.

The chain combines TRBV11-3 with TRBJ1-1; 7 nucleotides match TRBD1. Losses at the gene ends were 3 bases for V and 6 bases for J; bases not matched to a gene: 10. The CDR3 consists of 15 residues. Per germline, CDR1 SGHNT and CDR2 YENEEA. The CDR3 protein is CASSFSGQFGSEAFF. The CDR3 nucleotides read TGTGCCAGCAGCTTTTCGGGACAGTTTGGCTCTGAAGCTTTCTTT. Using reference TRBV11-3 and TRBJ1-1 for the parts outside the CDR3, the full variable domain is EAGVVQSPRYKIIEKKQPVAFWCNPISGHNTLYWYLQNLGQGPELLIRYENEEAVDDSQLPKDRFSAERLKGVDSTLKIQPAELGDSAVYLCASSFSGQFGSEAFFGQGTRLTVV.

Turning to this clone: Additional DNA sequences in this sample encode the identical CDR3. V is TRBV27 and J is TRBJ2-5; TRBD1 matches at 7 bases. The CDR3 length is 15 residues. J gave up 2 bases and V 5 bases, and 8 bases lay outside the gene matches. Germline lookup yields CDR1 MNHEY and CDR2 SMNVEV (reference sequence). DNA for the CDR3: TGTGCCAGCAGTCCCTTAGTCAGGGGGCAAGAGACCCAGTACTTC. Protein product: CASSPLVRGQETQYF.

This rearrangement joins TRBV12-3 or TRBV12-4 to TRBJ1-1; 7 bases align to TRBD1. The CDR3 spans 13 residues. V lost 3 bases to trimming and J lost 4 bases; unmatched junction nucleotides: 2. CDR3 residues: CASSLTGSTEAFF. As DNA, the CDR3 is TGTGCCAGCAGTTTGACAGGGAGCACTGAAGCTTTCTTT.